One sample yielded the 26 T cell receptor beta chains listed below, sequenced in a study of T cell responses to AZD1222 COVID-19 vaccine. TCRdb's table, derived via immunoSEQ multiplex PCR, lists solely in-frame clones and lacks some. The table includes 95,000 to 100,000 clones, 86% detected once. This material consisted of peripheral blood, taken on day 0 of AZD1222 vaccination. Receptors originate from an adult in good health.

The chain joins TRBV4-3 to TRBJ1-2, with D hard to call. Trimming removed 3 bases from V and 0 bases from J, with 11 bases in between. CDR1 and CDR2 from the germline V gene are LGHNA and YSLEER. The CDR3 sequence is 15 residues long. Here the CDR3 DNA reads TGCGCCAGCAGCCAGATTGAAAGACCTAACTATGGCTACACCTTC. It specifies CASSQIERPNYGYTF.

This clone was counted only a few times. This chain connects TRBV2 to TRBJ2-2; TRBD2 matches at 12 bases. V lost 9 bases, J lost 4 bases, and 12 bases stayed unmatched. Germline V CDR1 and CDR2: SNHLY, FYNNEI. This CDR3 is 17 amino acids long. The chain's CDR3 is CARDRTSGAYRTGELFF. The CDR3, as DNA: TGTGCCAGGGATCGGACTAGCGGGGCCTATCGCACCGGGGAGCTGTTTTTT. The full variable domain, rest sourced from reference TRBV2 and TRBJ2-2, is EPEVTQTPSHQVTQMGQEVILRCVPISNHLYFYWYRQILGQKVEFLVSFYNNEISEKSEIFDDQFSVERPDGSNFTLKIRSTKLEDSAMYFCARDRTSGAYRTGELFFGEGSRLTVL.

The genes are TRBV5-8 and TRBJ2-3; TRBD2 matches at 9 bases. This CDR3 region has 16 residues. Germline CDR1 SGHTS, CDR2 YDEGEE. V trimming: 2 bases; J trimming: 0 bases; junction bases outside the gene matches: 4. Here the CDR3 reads CASSFSGTSSTDTQYF. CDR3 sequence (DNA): TGTGCCAGCAGCTTTTCCGGGACTAGCAGCACAGATACGCAGTATTTT.

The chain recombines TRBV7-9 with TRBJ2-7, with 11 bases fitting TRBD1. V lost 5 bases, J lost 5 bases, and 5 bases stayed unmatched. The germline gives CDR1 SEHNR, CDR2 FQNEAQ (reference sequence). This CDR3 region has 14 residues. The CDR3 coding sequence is TGTGCCAGCAGCGGGACAGGGGGGTCGGACGAGCAGTACTTC. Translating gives CASSGTGGSDEQYF.

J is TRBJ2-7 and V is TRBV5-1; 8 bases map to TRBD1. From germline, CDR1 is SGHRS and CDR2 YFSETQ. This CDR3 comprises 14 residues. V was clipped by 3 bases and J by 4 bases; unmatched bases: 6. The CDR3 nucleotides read TGCGCCAGCAGCTACGGGACAGGCGCTTACGAGCAGTACTTC. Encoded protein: CASSYGTGAYEQYF.

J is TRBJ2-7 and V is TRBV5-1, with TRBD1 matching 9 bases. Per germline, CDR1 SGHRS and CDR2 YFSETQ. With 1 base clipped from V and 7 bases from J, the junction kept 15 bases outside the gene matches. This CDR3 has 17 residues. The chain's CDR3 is CASSLNDPGQGTGEQYF. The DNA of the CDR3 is TGCGCCAGCAGCTTGAACGATCCGGGACAGGGAACGGGGGAGCAGTACTTC.

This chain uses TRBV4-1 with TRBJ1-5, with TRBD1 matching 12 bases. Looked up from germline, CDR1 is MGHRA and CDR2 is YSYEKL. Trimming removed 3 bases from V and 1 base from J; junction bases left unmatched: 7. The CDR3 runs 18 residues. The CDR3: CASSHARGQGASNQPQHF. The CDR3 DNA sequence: TGCGCCAGCAGCCACGCCCGGGGACAGGGGGCAAGCAATCAGCCCCAGCATTTT.

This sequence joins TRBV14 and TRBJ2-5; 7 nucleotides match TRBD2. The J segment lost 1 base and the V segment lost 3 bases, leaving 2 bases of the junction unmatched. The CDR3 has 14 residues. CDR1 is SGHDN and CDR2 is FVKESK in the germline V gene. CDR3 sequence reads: CASSHRGGQETQYF. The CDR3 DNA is TGTGCCAGCAGCCACCGCGGGGGCCAAGAGACCCAGTACTTC. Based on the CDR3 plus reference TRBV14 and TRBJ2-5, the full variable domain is EAGVTQFPSHSVIEKGQTVTLRCDPISGHDNLYWYRRVMGKEIKFLLHFVKESKQDESGMPNNRFLAERTGGTYSTLKVQPAELEDSGVYFCASSHRGGQETQYFGPGTRLLVL.

The CDR3 nucleotides are TGTGCCAGCAGTAACATACTAGCGGGAGTGTACGAGCAGTACTTC. Its translation is CASSNILAGVYEQYF. This sequence joins TRBV27 and TRBJ2-7; 11 bases fit TRBD2. In germline, CDR1 is MNHEY, CDR2 SMNVEV (reference sequence). CDR3 length: 15 amino acids. The trim removed 5 bases at V and 4 bases at J, leaving 7 bases unmatched.

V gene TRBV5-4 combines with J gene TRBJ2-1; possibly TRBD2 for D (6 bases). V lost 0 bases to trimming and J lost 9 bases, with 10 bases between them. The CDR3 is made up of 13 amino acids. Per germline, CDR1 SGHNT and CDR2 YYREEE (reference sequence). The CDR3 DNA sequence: TGTGCCAGCAGCTTGGGGGCGGAGGGTGAGCAGTTCTTC. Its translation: CASSLGAEGEQFF.

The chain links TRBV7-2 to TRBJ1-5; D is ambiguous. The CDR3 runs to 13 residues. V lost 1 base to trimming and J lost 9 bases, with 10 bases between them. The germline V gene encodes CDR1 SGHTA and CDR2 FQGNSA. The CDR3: CASSLGGEGPQHF. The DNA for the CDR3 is TGTGCCAGCAGCTTAGGAGGAGAAGGGCCCCAGCATTTT.

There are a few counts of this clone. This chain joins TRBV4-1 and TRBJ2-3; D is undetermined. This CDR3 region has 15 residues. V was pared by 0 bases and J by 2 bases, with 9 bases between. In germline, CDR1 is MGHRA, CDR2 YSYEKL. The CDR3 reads CASSQDQAVTDTQYF. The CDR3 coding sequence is TGCGCCAGCAGCCAAGATCAAGCAGTCACAGATACGCAGTATTTT.

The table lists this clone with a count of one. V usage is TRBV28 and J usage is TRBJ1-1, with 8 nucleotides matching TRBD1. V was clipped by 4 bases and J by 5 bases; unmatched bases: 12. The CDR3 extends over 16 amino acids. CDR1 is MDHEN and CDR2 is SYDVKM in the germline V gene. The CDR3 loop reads CASSSRRTGIMTEAFF. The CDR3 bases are TGTGCCAGCAGTTCCCGGAGGACAGGGATAATGACTGAAGCTTTCTTT.

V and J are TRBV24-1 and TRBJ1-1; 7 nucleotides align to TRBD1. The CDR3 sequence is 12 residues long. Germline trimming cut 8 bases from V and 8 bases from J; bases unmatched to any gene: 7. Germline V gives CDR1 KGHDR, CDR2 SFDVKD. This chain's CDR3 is CATMGAGGEAFF. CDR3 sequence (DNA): TGTGCCACCATGGGGGCAGGGGGGGAAGCTTTCTTT.

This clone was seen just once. CDR3 loop: CASSPRQGMGSGETQYF. CDR3 sequence (DNA): TGTGCCAGCAGCCCCCGACAGGGGATGGGTTCGGGAGAGACCCAGTACTTC. This sequence joins TRBV14 and TRBJ2-5; TRBD1 agrees at 8 bases. Germline V gives CDR1 SGHDN, CDR2 FVKESK. The CDR3 is made up of 17 amino acids. With 4 bases clipped from V and 4 bases from J, the junction kept 14 bases outside the gene matches.

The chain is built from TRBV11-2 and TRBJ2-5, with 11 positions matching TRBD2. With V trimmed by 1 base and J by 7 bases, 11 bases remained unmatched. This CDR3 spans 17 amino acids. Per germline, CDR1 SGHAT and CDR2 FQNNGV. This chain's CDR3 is CASSLVAGGPGFVTQYF. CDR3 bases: TGTGCCAGCAGCTTAGTAGCGGGAGGGCCCGGATTCGTGACCCAGTACTTC.

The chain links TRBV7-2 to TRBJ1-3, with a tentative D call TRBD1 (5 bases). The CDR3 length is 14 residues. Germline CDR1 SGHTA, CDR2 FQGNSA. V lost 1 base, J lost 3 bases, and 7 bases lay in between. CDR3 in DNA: TGTGCCAGCAGCTTAGGGGGCTTTGGAAACACCATATATTTT. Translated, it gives CASSLGGFGNTIYF.

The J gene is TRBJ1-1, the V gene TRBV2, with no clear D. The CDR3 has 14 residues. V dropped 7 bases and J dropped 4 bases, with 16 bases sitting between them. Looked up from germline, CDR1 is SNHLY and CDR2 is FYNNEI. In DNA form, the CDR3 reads TGTGCCAGCATTCCCAGGAGGCTGGCCACTGAAGCTTTCTTT. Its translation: CASIPRRLATEAFF.

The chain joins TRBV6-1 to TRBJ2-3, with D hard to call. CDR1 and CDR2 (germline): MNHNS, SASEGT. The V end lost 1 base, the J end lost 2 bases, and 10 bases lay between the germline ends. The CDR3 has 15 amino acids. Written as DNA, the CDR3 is TGTGCCAGCAGTGAAGACGGCTTTATCACAGATACGCAGTATTTT. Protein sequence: CASSEDGFITDTQYF.

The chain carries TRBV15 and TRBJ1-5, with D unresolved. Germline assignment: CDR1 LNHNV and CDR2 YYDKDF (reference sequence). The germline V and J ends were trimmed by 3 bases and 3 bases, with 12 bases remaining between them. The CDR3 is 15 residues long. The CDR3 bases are TGTGCCACCAGCAGCGCCGGGTCCTCCAATCAGCCCCAGCATTTT. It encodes CATSSAGSSNQPQHF.

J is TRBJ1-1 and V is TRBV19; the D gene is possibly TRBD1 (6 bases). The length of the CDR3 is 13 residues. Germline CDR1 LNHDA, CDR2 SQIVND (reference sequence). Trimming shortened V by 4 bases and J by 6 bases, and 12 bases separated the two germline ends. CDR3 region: CASSKTGAAEAFF. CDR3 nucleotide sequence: TGTGCCAGTAGTAAGACGGGGGCGGCTGAAGCTTTCTTT.

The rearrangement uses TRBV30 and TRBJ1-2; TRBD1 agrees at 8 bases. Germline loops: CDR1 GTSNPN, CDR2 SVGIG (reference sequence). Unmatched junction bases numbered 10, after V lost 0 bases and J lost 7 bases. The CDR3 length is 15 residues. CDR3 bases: TGTGCCTGGAGTGTACAGGGAGGACAGGGAGGTGGCTACACCTTC. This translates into CAWSVQGGQGGGYTF.

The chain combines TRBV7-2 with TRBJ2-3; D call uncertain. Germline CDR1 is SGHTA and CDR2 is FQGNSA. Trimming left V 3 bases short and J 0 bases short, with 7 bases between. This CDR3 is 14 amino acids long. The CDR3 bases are TGTGCCAGCAGCTTGACCGCTAGCACAGATACGCAGTATTTT. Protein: CASSLTASTDTQYF.

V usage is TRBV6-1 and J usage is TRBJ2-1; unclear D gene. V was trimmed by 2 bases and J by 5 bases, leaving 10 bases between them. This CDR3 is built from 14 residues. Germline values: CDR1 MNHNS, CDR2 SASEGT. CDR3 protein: CASSELNSNNEQFF. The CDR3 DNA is TGTGCCAGCAGTGAACTCAATAGTAACAATGAGCAGTTCTTC.

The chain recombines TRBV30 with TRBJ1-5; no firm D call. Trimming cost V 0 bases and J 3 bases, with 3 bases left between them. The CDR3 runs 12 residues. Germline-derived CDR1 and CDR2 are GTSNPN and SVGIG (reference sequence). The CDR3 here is CAWSVNNQPQHF. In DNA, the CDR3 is TGTGCCTGGAGTGTTAACAATCAGCCCCAGCATTTT.

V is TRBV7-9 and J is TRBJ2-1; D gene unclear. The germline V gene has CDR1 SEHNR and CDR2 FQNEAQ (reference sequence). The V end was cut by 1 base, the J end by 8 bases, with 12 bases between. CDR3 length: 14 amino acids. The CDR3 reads CASSLGGEWDEQFF. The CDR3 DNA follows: TGTGCCAGCAGCTTAGGGGGTGAATGGGATGAGCAGTTCTTC.